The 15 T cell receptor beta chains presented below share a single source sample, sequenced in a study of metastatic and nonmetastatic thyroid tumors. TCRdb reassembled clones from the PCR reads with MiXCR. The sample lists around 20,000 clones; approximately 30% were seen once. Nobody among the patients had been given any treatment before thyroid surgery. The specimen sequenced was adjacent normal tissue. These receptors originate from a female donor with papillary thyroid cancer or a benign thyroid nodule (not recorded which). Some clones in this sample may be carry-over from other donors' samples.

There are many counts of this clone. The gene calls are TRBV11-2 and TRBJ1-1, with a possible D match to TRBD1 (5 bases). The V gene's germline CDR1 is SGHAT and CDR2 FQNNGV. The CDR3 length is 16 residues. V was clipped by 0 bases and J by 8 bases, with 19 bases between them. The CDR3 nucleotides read TGTGCCAGCAGCTTAGAGAGGGGCCGCCCGGGTTCAGAAGCTTTCTTT. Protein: CASSLERGRPGSEAFF.

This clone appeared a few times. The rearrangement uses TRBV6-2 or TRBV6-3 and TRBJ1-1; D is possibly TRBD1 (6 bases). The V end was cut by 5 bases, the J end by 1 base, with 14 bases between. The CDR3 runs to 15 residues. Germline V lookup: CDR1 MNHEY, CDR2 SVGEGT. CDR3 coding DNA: TGTGCCAGCAGTCGATGGACAGCCAGGAACACTGAAGCTTTCTTT. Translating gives CASSRWTARNTEAFF.

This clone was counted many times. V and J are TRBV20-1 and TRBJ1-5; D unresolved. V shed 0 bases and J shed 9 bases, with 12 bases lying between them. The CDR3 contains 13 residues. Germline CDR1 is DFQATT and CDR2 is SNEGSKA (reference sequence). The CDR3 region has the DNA TGCAGTGCTAGAGATCGCGGGCAGACGCCCCAGCATTTT. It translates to CSARDRGQTPQHF.

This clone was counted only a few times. The CDR3 spells CASGRQGAPREKLFF. CDR3 coding DNA: TGTGCCAGCGGGCGACAGGGGGCGCCCCGGGAAAAACTGTTTTTT. The V call is TRBV6-1, the J call TRBJ1-4; 10 bases map to TRBD1. The CDR3 is 15 amino acids. The germline CDR1 and CDR2 sequences are MNHNS and SASEGT. J lost 8 bases, V lost 8 bases, and 11 bases had no gene match.

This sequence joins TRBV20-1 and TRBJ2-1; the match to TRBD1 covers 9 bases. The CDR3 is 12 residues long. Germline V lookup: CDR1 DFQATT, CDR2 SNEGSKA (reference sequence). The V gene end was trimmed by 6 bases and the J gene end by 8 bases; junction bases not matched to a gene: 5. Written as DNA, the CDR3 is TGCAGTGCCGACAGGGGGAGCGATGAGCAGTTCTTC. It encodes CSADRGSDEQFF.

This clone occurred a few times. The CDR3 loop is CASSLVGGNTIYF. Here the CDR3 DNA reads TGTGCCAGCAGCCTGGTGGGGGGAAACACCATATATTTT. This chain links TRBV12-3 or TRBV12-4 with TRBJ1-3; D gene uncertain. CDR3 size: 13 residues. V shed 6 bases and J shed 4 bases, with 10 bases lying between them.

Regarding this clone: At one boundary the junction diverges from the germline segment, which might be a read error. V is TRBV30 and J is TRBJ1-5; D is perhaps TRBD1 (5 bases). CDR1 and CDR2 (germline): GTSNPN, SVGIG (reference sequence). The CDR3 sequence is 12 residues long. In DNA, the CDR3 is TGTGCCTGGGGACGGGGGAATCGGCCCCAGCATTTT. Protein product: CAWGRGNRPQHF.

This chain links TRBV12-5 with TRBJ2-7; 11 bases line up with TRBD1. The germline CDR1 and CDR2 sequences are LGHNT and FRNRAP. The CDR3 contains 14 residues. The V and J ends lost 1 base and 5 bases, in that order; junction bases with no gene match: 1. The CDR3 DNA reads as TGTGCTAGTGGTTTGGGGACAGGGGGCGACGAGCAGTACTTC. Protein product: CASGLGTGGDEQYF.

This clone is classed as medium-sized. CDR3 sequence: CASSGQNSYNEQFF. CDR3 in DNA: TGTGCCAGCAGTGGACAGAACTCCTACAATGAGCAGTTCTTC. J is TRBJ2-1 and V is TRBV2, with D perhaps TRBD1 (5 bases). Trimming took 4 bases from V and 0 from J, leaving 7 bases between them. The CDR3 is 14 amino acids. The germline gives CDR1 SNHLY, CDR2 FYNNEI. Full variable domain (outside the CDR3, taken from reference TRBV2 and TRBJ2-1): EPEVTQTPSHQVTQMGQEVILRCVPISNHLYFYWYRQILGQKVEFLVSFYNNEISEKSEIFDDQFSVERPDGSNFTLKIRSTKLEDSAMYFCASSGQNSYNEQFFGPGTRLTVL.

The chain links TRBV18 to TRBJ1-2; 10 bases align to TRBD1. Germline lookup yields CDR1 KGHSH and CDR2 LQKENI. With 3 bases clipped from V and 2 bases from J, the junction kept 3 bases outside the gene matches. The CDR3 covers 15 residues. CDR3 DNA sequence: TGTGCCAGCTCACCCGCGGACAGGGGGAACTATGGCTACACCTTC. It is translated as CASSPADRGNYGYTF.

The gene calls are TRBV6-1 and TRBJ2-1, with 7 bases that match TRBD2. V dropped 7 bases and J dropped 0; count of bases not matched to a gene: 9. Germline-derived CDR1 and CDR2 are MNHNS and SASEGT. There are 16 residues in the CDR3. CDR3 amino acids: CASNTQRGLSYNEQFF. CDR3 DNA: TGTGCCAGCAATACCCAGCGGGGCCTCTCCTACAATGAGCAGTTCTTC.

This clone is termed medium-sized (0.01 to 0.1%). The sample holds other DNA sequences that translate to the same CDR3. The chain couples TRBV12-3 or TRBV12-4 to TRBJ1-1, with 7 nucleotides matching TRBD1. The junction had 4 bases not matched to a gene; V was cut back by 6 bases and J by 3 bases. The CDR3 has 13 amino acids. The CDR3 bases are TGTGCCAGCAGCCGGGACAGCGACACTGAAGCTTTCTTT. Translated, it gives CASSRDSDTEAFF.

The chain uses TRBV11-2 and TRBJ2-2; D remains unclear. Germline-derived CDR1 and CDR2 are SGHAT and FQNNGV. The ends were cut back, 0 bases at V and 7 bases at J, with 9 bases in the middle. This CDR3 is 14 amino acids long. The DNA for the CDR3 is TGTGCCAGCAGCTTAGATTTAGGTCACGGGGAGCTGTTTTTT. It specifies CASSLDLGHGELFF.

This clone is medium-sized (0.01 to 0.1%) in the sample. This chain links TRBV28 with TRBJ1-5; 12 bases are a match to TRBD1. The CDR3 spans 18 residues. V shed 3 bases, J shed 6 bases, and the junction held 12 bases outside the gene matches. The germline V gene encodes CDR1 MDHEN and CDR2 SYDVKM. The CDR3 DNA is TGTGCCAGCAGTTTGCGGCTCCGGGACAGGGGGCTCCGTCAGCCCCAGCATTTT. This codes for CASSLRLRDRGLRQPQHF. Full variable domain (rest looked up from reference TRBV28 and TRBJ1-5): DVKVTQSSRYLVKRTGEKVFLECVQDMDHENMFWYRQDPGLGLRLIYFSYDVKMKEKGDIPEGYSVSREKKERFSLILESASTNQTSMYLCASSLRLRDRGLRQPQHFGDGTRLSIL.

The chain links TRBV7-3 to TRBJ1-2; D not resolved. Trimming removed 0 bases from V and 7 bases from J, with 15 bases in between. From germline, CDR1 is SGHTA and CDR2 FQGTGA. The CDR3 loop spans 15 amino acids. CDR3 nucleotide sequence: TGTGCCAGCAGCTTAACGCTTCTGGACCGCCGTGGCTACACCTTC. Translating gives CASSLTLLDRRGYTF.